This record looks at one T cell receptor beta chain sequence and its context. Its antigen is unidentified. Both 60 Vbeta primers and 13 Jbeta primers went into the PCR. Produced via immunoSEQ multiplex PCR; TCRdb's table is partial and in-frame only. The table lists 200,000 to 250,000 clones, 70% to 85% of them singletons. The data derive from a study of cytomegalovirus exposure and HLA in healthy donors. Study-wide background: A data release that came early held 80 million or so unique TCRs from HLA-typed donors.

The V end lost 3 bases, the J end lost 1 base, and 13 bases lay between the germline ends. The CDR3 runs 16 residues. CDR1 PRHDT and CDR2 FYEKMQ come from the germline V gene (reference sequence). When sampled, the donors appeared nominally healthy, though they likely had unrecorded immune exposures. Whole-study results and caveats: Later analysis identified several of the most significant clusters that appeared linked to common viral pathogens. Testing in vitro showed three CMV-associated chains specific for CMV antigens.

Sequenced input: PBMCs. The sequence came from a woman aged 40 to 50 in good health and CMV-seronegative. The chain is built from TRBV13 and TRBJ1-5; D ambiguous. The CDR3 protein is CASSFGRGGSNQPQHF. The DNA for the CDR3 is TGTGCCAGCAGCTTCGGACGCGGAGGGAGCAATCAGCCCCAGCATTTT. Variable domain in full (rest from reference TRBV13 and TRBJ1-5): AAGVIQSPRHLIKEKRETATLKCYPIPRHDTVYWYQQGPGQDPQFLISFYEKMQSDKGSIPDRFSAQQFSDYHSELNMSSLELGDSALYFCASSFGRGGSNQPQHFGDGTRLSIL.